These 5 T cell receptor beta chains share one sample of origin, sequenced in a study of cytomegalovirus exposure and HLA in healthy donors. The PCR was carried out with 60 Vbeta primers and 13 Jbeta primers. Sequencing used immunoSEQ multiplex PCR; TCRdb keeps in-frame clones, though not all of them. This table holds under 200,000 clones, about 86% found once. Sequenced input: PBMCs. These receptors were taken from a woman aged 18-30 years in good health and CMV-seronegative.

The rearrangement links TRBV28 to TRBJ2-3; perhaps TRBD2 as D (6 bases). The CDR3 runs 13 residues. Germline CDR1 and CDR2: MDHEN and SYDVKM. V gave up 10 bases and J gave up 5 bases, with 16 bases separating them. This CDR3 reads CANQRDGGDTQYF. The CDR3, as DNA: TGTGCCAACCAGAGGGACGGGGGAGATACGCAGTATTTT.

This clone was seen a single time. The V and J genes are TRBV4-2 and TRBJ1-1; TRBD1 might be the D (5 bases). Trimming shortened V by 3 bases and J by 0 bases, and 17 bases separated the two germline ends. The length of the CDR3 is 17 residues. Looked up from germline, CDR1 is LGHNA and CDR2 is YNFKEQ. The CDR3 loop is CASSHYGGDGMNTEAFF. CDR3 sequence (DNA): TGTGCCAGCAGCCACTATGGCGGGGACGGTATGAACACTGAAGCTTTCTTT.

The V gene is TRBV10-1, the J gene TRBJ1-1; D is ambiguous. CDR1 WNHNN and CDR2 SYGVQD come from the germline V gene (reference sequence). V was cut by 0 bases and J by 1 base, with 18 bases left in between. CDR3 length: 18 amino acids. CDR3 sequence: CASSESLLTPGRNTEAFF. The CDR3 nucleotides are TGCGCCAGCAGTGAGTCTCTCCTGACCCCGGGAAGGAACACTGAAGCTTTCTTT.

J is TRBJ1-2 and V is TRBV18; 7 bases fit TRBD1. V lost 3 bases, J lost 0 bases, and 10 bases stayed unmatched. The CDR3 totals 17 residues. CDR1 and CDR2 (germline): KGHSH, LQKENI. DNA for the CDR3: TGTGCCAGCTCACCTGCGGGACAGCAGGAACCTAACTATGGCTACACCTTC. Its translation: CASSPAGQQEPNYGYTF.

The CDR3 here is CASSQPGQGAGGYTF. DNA for the CDR3: TGCGCCAGCAGCCAACCGGGACAGGGGGCAGGAGGCTACACCTTC. The rearrangement uses TRBV4-1 and TRBJ1-2; 12 bases are a match to TRBD1. The V gene end was trimmed by 2 bases and the J gene end by 8 bases; junction bases not matched to a gene: 6. CDR3 size: 15 residues. Germline assignment: CDR1 MGHRA and CDR2 YSYEKL.